This T cell receptor (beta chain) was obtained from a study of glioma-infiltrating T cells after dendritic cell vaccination. The time point was: after dendritic cell vaccination, including at tumor progression/relapse. Germline-derived CDR1 and CDR2 are SGHTA and FQGTGA. The ends were cut back, 3 bases at V and 6 bases at J, with 16 bases in the middle. This CDR3 region has 15 residues. Only in-frame clones appear in the TCRdb table, and some are missing; sequencing was by immunoSEQ multiplex PCR. Of about 50,000 clones listed, roughly 90% are singletons. The receptor was derived from a human donor with glioblastoma. This specimen consisted of blood, obtained after dendritic cell vaccination. The V and J genes are TRBV7-3 and TRBJ2-3; D perhaps matches TRBD2 (6 bases). The CDR3 reads CASSLIRAGGDTQYF. Written as DNA, the CDR3 is TGTGCCAGCAGCTTGATCCGCGCCGGAGGGGATACGCAGTATTTT.